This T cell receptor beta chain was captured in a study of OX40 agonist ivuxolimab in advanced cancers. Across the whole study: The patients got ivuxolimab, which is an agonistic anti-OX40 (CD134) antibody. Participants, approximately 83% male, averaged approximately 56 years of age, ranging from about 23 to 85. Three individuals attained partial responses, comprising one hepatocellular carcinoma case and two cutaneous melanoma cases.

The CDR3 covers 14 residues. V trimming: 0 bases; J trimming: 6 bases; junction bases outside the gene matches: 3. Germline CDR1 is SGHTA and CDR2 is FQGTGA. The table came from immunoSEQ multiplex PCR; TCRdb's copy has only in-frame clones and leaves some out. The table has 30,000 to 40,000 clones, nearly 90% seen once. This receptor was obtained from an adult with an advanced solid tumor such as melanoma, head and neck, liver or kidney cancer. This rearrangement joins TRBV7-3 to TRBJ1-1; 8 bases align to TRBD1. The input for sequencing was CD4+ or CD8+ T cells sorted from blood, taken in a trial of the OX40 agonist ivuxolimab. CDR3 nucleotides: TGTGCCAGCAGCTTAACGGCAGGGGGCCCTGAAGCTTTCTTT. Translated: CASSLTAGGPEAFF.